These 24 T cell receptor beta chains were all obtained from the same sample, sequenced in a study of blood T cell repertoires in COVID-19. Sequencing was performed with immunoSEQ multiplex PCR; in TCRdb, only in-frame clones are kept and a portion is missing. The data contain about 120,000 clones, 75% to 85% of them seen just once; the ten biggest clones take up around 9.3%. Source material: peripheral blood. The receptors shown here come from a human donor in a cohort sampled during active COVID-19.

The chain carries TRBV30 and TRBJ1-3, with D hard to call. Germline V CDR1 and CDR2: GTSNPN, SVGIG (reference sequence). The CDR3 contains 13 residues. The V end was cut by 1 base, the J end by 0 bases, with 4 bases between. For the CDR3, the DNA is TGTGCCTGGAGTGCGGGCTCTGGAAACACCATATATTTT. Residues: CAWSAGSGNTIYF.

The V call is TRBV7-9, the J call TRBJ2-3, with 9 bases that match TRBD1. Germline V gene data show CDR1 as SEHNR and CDR2 as FQNEAQ (reference sequence). Trimming at V came to 4 bases and at J to 3 bases, leaving 11 bases not matched to a gene. The CDR3 has 17 amino acids. This chain's CDR3 is CASSSLPGQGGTDTQYF. In DNA, the CDR3 is TGTGCCAGCAGCTCGTTACCGGGACAGGGAGGTACAGATACGCAGTATTTT.

The chain links TRBV3-1 (or the pseudogene TRBV3-2) to TRBJ2-7; 12 bases are a match to TRBD2. Trimming removed 2 bases from V and 4 bases from J; junction bases left unmatched: 3. The length of the CDR3 is 15 residues. Germline CDR1 is LGHDT and CDR2 is YNNKEL (reference sequence). The CDR3 DNA sequence: TGTGCCAGCAGCCAACTAGCGGGGGGGGAGTACGAGCAGTACTTC. Translating it yields CASSQLAGGEYEQYF.

This clone was recorded once. This chain links TRBV6-4 with TRBJ2-1, with TRBD1 identical over 9 bases. Germline V gives CDR1 MRHNA, CDR2 SNTAGT. The CDR3 totals 15 residues. Germline trimming cut 2 bases from V and 5 bases from J; bases unmatched to any gene: 4. The CDR3 nucleotides are TGTGCCAGCAGTGACACAGGGGGCCCCAACAATGAGCAGTTCTTC. It specifies CASSDTGGPNNEQFF.

This chain links TRBV11-3 with TRBJ2-1, with D possibly matching TRBD1 (6 bases). Looked up from germline, CDR1 is SGHNT and CDR2 is YENEEA. The CDR3 has 18 residues. With 3 bases removed from V and 5 bases from J, the gap between germline ends came to 23 bases. The CDR3 sequence is CASSFISVTGYHDNEQFF. The CDR3, as DNA: TGTGCCAGCAGCTTTATCAGTGTCACAGGGTATCACGACAATGAGCAGTTCTTC.

This clone was seen a few times. This specimen includes other DNA sequences encoding the same CDR3. The CDR3 sequence is CASRDRASSYEQYF. The CDR3 DNA reads TGTGCCAGTAGGGACAGGGCAAGCTCCTACGAGCAGTACTTC. The chain employs TRBV19 and TRBJ2-7, with 8 bases fitting TRBD1. V was clipped by 6 bases and J by 0 bases; unmatched bases: 4. The germline CDR1 and CDR2 sequences are LNHDA and SQIVND (reference sequence). The CDR3 runs 14 residues. Using reference TRBV19 and TRBJ2-7 for the parts outside the CDR3, the full variable domain is DGGITQSPKYLFRKEGQNVTLSCEQNLNHDAMYWYRQDPGQGLRLIYYSQIVNDFQKGDIAEGYSVSREKKESFPLTVTSAQKNPTAFYLCASRDRASSYEQYFGPGTRLTVT.

The genes are TRBV10-3 and TRBJ1-4, with D maybe TRBD1 (6 bases). This CDR3 spans 14 amino acids. The germline CDR1 and CDR2 sequences are ENHRY and SYGVKD. V dropped 2 bases and J dropped 8 bases, with 12 bases sitting between them. CDR3 in amino acids: CAISERGGKEKLFF. CDR3 DNA sequence: TGTGCCATCAGTGAGAGGGGGGGGAAGGAAAAACTGTTTTTT.

V usage is TRBV6-5 and J usage is TRBJ1-1, with 11 bases identical to TRBD1. J lost 10 bases, V lost 2 bases, and 6 bases had no gene match. The CDR3 contains 14 residues. From germline, CDR1 is MNHEY and CDR2 SVGAGI. Written as DNA, the CDR3 is TGTGCCAGCAGTTACACCGGACAGGGGGCAGTAGCTTTCTTT. This sequence encodes CASSYTGQGAVAFF.

The chain couples TRBV6-1 to TRBJ1-5, with 8 bases lining up with TRBD1. Trimming removed 1 base from V and 6 bases from J; junction bases left unmatched: 8. CDR1 and CDR2 from the germline V gene are MNHNS and SASEGT. CDR3 size: 16 residues. This CDR3 is CASSEVGGRGRQPQHF. In DNA, the CDR3 is TGTGCCAGCAGTGAAGTAGGAGGCAGGGGGCGTCAGCCCCAGCATTTT.

In regard to this clone: At one end, the junction sequence differs from germline, possibly due to a read error. The chain is built from TRBV7-9 and TRBJ1-2, with 8 bases lining up with TRBD1. CDR1 and CDR2 (germline): SEHNR, FQNEAQ (reference sequence). The length of the CDR3 is 13 residues. The CDR3 sequence is CASSLGGTGPCYF. The CDR3 DNA reads TGTGCCAGCAGCTTGGGGGGGACAGGCCCATGTTACTTC.

This chain connects TRBV25-1 to TRBJ2-7; D uncertain. The germline V gene encodes CDR1 MGHDK and CDR2 SYGVNS. The CDR3 spans 11 residues. V was shortened by 6 bases and J by 2 bases, with 5 bases between the two germline ends. DNA for the CDR3: TGTGCCAGCAGCCGAGCCTACGAGCAGTACTTC. It codes for CASSRAYEQYF.

The chain uses TRBV6-2 or TRBV6-3 and TRBJ2-4; 10 positions match TRBD2. CDR1 is MNHEY, CDR2 SVGEGT, per germline. With V trimmed by 3 bases and J by 2 bases, 4 bases remained unmatched. The CDR3 consists of 16 residues. The DNA of the CDR3 is TGTGCCAGCAGTTATCGGACTAGCGGTTCCAAAAACATTCAGTACTTC. Protein: CASSYRTSGSKNIQYF.

The V and J genes are TRBV5-4 and TRBJ2-7, with a weak D call TRBD2 (5 bases). From germline, CDR1 is SGHNT and CDR2 YYREEE (reference sequence). Trimming removed 0 bases at V and 1 base at J, with 14 bases between. CDR3 length equals 16 residues. The CDR3 DNA sequence: TGTGCCAGCAGCTTGGACGCCGGGATTTCATCCTACGAGCAGTACTTC. Translation: CASSLDAGISSYEQYF.

The rearrangement joins TRBV24-1 to TRBJ2-1; TRBD1 is a possible D gene (6 bases). V was trimmed by 12 bases and J by 0 bases, leaving 11 bases between them. From germline, CDR1 is KGHDR and CDR2 SFDVKD. The CDR3 spans 13 residues. In DNA form, the CDR3 reads TGTGCCGTGCAGGGGACCTCCTACAATGAGCAGTTCTTC. It yields the protein CAVQGTSYNEQFF.

In DNA form, the CDR3 reads TGTGCCAGCAGCTTGGAGGGACGGGGGGGAACTGAAGCTTTCTTT. Its protein product is CASSLEGRGGTEAFF. The gene calls are TRBV5-4 and TRBJ1-1, with D maybe TRBD1 (5 bases). V lost 0 bases and J 5 bases, leaving 14 bases between the germline ends. The V gene's germline CDR1 is SGHNT and CDR2 YYREEE (reference sequence). This CDR3 spans 15 amino acids.

J is TRBJ2-7 and V is TRBV7-8, with TRBD2 as a possible D gene (6 bases). The germline V gene encodes CDR1 SGHVS and CDR2 FQNEAQ. The CDR3 has 15 amino acids. Deletions cut 0 bases from V and 0 bases from J, with 9 bases between. In DNA, the CDR3 is TGTGCCAGCAGCTTAGCGTACGGGGGCTCCTACGAGCAGTACTTC. Translated: CASSLAYGGSYEQYF.

About this clone: Distinct nucleotide sequences in the sample also encode this CDR3. V gene TRBV3-1 (or the pseudogene TRBV3-2) combines with J gene TRBJ1-5, with D perhaps TRBD1 (6 bases). Germline CDR1 is LGHDT and CDR2 is YNNKEL (reference sequence). The CDR3 extends over 13 amino acids. Deletions cut 4 bases from V and 4 bases from J, with 8 bases between. The CDR3 loop is CASSRDINQPQHF. CDR3 nucleotide sequence: TGTGCCAGCAGCCGGGACATAAATCAGCCCCAGCATTTT.

The chain links TRBV7-9 to TRBJ2-2; TRBD2 is a possible D gene (5 bases). The CDR3 is 14 residues long. Germline V gene sequence: CDR1 SEHNR, CDR2 FQNEAQ (reference sequence). Trimming stripped 5 bases from V and 1 base from J, with 8 bases between. The CDR3 protein is CASSVRENTGELFF. CDR3 nucleotides: TGTGCCAGCAGCGTCCGGGAGAACACCGGGGAGCTGTTTTTT. Variable domain in full (rest from reference TRBV7-9 and TRBJ2-2): DTGVSQNPRHKITKRGQNVTFRCDPISEHNRLYWYRQTLGQGPEFLTYFQNEAQLEKSRLLSDRFSAERPKGSFSTLEIQRTEQGDSAMYLCASSVRENTGELFFGEGSRLTVL.

This clone has just one count. The chain combines TRBV5-1 with TRBJ2-7, with a weak D call TRBD1 (5 bases). CDR3 length equals 15 residues. Germline CDR1 and CDR2: SGHRS and YFSETQ. V gave up 4 bases and J gave up 2 bases, with 16 bases separating them. CDR3 sequence reads: CASSQQRAGTYEQYF. In DNA, the CDR3 is TGCGCCAGCAGCCAACAACGCGCAGGGACCTACGAGCAGTACTTC.

The chain joins TRBV28 to TRBJ2-1; weak D call: TRBD2 (5 bases). Trimming shortened V by 4 bases and J by 2 bases, and 6 bases separated the two germline ends. This CDR3 has 13 amino acids. Per germline, CDR1 MDHEN and CDR2 SYDVKM. CDR3 in amino acids: CASSSGTYNEQFF. The CDR3 DNA reads TGTGCCAGCAGTTCCGGGACCTACAATGAGCAGTTCTTC.

V and J are TRBV7-9 and TRBJ2-7, with 9 bases matching TRBD2. The trim removed 1 base at V and 2 bases at J, leaving 3 bases unmatched. The germline V gene encodes CDR1 SEHNR and CDR2 FQNEAQ (reference sequence). This CDR3 has 15 residues. The CDR3 loop reads CASSLVASGTYEQYF. As DNA, the CDR3 is TGTGCCAGCAGCTTAGTGGCTAGCGGGACCTACGAGCAGTACTTC.

The rearrangement links TRBV13 to TRBJ2-7, with D perhaps TRBD1 (5 bases). The germline gives CDR1 PRHDT, CDR2 FYEKMQ (reference sequence). CDR3 length: 13 amino acids. V lost 0 bases, J lost 3 bases, and 6 bases lay in between. The chain's CDR3 is CASSLGRDYEQYF. The CDR3 coding sequence is TGTGCCAGCAGCTTAGGCAGGGACTACGAGCAGTACTTC.

The CDR3 DNA reads TGTGCCATCAGTGACCGGCAGGCCAGCTCCTATAATTCACCCCTCCACTTT. Protein sequence: CAISDRQASSYNSPLHF. This chain connects TRBV10-3 to TRBJ1-6, with D unresolved. The CDR3 is 17 residues long. Trimming left V 3 bases short and J 0 bases short, with 12 bases between. Germline V lookup: CDR1 ENHRY, CDR2 SYGVKD.

DNA of the CDR3: TGCGCCAGCAGCCAAGATCCCCCCGGGAGCCCCCTGGATGAGCAGTTCTTC. This sequence encodes CASSQDPPGSPLDEQFF. The rearrangement uses TRBV4-3 and TRBJ2-1; possible D gene TRBD2, 6 bases. Trimming removed 0 bases at V and 8 bases at J, with 20 bases between. This CDR3 has 17 residues. Germline V lookup: CDR1 LGHNA, CDR2 YSLEER.